These 26 T cell receptor beta chains share one sample of origin, sequenced in a study of cytomegalovirus exposure and HLA in healthy donors. Both 60 Vbeta primers and 13 Jbeta primers went into the PCR. Assay: immunoSEQ multiplex PCR; the TCRdb copy retains only in-frame clones and omits some. Its listing shows roughly 140,000 clones. The sample consisted of PBMCs. Receptors were obtained from a male donor in good health and CMV-seronegative.

J is TRBJ2-7 and V is TRBV5-5; possibly TRBD2 for D (5 bases). The CDR3 spans 14 residues. Per the germline V gene, CDR1 is SGHKS and CDR2 is YYEKEE (reference sequence). With 2 bases removed from V and 2 bases from J, the gap between germline ends came to 11 bases. The DNA of the CDR3 is TGTGCCAGCAGCTTTGAAGGGAGCCCCTACGAGCAGTACTTC. This sequence encodes CASSFEGSPYEQYF.

In DNA, the CDR3 is TGTGCCAGCAGCCAACAGGGGGGTCTTCTTGAAGCTTTCTTT. Protein sequence: CASSQQGGLLEAFF. V is TRBV28 and J is TRBJ1-1; 8 bases line up with TRBD1. This CDR3 has 14 amino acids. CDR1 MDHEN and CDR2 SYDVKM come from the germline V gene. Trimming cost V 6 bases and J 7 bases; bases outside gene matches: 10.

The chain combines TRBV6-6 with TRBJ2-2; weak D call: TRBD1 (6 bases). This CDR3 spans 16 amino acids. Trimming pared 2 bases from V and 1 base from J, leaving 11 bases between. The germline CDR1 and CDR2 sequences are MNHNY and SVGAGI (reference sequence). The CDR3 nucleotides read TGTGCCAGCAGTTACGCAGGACAGAGGAACACCGGGGAGCTGTTTTTT. This translates into CASSYAGQRNTGELFF.

The V and J genes are TRBV28 and TRBJ2-7; 8 bases match TRBD2. This CDR3 comprises 16 residues. Germline V gives CDR1 MDHEN, CDR2 SYDVKM. Unmatched junction bases numbered 10, after V lost 5 bases and J lost 1 base. CDR3 in amino acids: CASSPYRGGASYEQYF. Written as DNA, the CDR3 is TGTGCCAGCAGTCCCTATCGGGGGGGCGCATCCTACGAGCAGTACTTC.

The chain links TRBV19 to TRBJ2-4, with 11 positions matching TRBD1. Germline CDR1 LNHDA, CDR2 SQIVND (reference sequence). V was clipped by 0 bases and J by 7 bases; unmatched bases: 5. The CDR3 has 16 residues. The CDR3 loop is CASSIDPGTGGNIQYF. For the CDR3, the DNA is TGTGCCAGTAGTATAGACCCCGGGACAGGGGGGAACATTCAGTACTTC. Full variable domain (outside the CDR3, taken from reference TRBV19 and TRBJ2-4): DGGITQSPKYLFRKEGQNVTLSCEQNLNHDAMYWYRQDPGQGLRLIYYSQIVNDFQKGDIAEGYSVSREKKESFPLTVTSAQKNPTAFYLCASSIDPGTGGNIQYFGAGTRLSVL.

The chain couples TRBV11-2 to TRBJ1-1, with 8 bases aligning to TRBD1. CDR1 SGHAT and CDR2 FQNNGV come from the germline V gene. V shed 5 bases, J shed 7 bases, and the junction held 9 bases outside the gene matches. This CDR3 has 14 amino acids. The CDR3 DNA sequence: TGTGCCAGCAGCGATTTACAGGGGGGGAATGAAGCTTTCTTT. Translating gives CASSDLQGGNEAFF.

The chain employs TRBV30 and TRBJ2-5; 9 bases match TRBD1. Per germline, CDR1 GTSNPN and CDR2 SVGIG (reference sequence). V lost 5 bases to trimming and J lost 0 bases; unmatched junction nucleotides: 4. The CDR3 covers 14 residues. The CDR3 nucleotides are TGTGCCTGGGGGACAGGGACATACCAAGAGACCCAGTACTTC. Translated: CAWGTGTYQETQYF.

The rearrangement joins TRBV18 to TRBJ1-4, with a possible D match to TRBD1 (5 bases). Looked up from germline, CDR1 is KGHSH and CDR2 is LQKENI. The CDR3 contains 15 residues. Trimming took 3 bases from V and 13 from J, leaving 21 bases between them. The CDR3, as DNA: TGTGCCAGCTCACCCAACCGGGACTCTCCATTGGCACTGTTTTTT. It translates to CASSPNRDSPLALFF.

The chain uses TRBV5-5 and TRBJ1-1, with D possibly being TRBD1 (5 bases). V was shortened by 4 bases and J by 1 base, with 11 bases between the two germline ends. The CDR3 runs 14 residues. CDR1 is SGHKS, CDR2 YYEKEE, per germline (reference sequence). CDR3 sequence (DNA): TGTGCCAGCAGCGAAGGGACTGGGAACACTGAAGCTTTCTTT. It encodes CASSEGTGNTEAFF.

The chain couples TRBV7-9 to TRBJ1-6; 9 nucleotides agree with TRBD1. Germline CDR1 is SEHNR and CDR2 is FQNEAQ (reference sequence). V was pared by 8 bases and J by 7 bases, with 6 bases of the junction left unmatched. CDR3 length: 14 amino acids. This CDR3 is CASVTDRGNSPLHF. The CDR3 nucleotides read TGTGCCAGCGTGACCGACAGGGGGAATTCACCCCTCCACTTT.

The rearrangement links TRBV9 to TRBJ1-2; D uncertain. Per the germline V gene, CDR1 is SGDLS and CDR2 is YYNGEE. This CDR3 is built from 15 residues. V lost 0 bases, J lost 7 bases, and 16 bases lay in between. In nucleotides, the CDR3 is TGTGCCAGCAGCGTAGGACAACCAACCGGAGGTGGCTACACCTTC. Its translation: CASSVGQPTGGGYTF.

This chain connects TRBV19 to TRBJ1-5; tentatively, D is TRBD1 (6 bases). Looked up from germline, CDR1 is LNHDA and CDR2 is SQIVND (reference sequence). The CDR3 is made up of 12 amino acids. Trimming cost V 6 bases and J 7 bases, with 10 bases left between them. CDR3 coding DNA: TGTGCCAGTAGCCCAGGGGCGCAGCCCCAGCATTTT. Translating it yields CASSPGAQPQHF.

This chain uses TRBV7-8 with TRBJ2-7; the match to TRBD2 covers 13 bases. CDR3 length: 18 amino acids. The V gene's germline CDR1 is SGHVS and CDR2 FQNEAQ. V dropped 8 bases and J dropped 5; count of bases not matched to a gene: 18. CDR3 amino acids: CASPPAWGLAGKVDEQYF. The CDR3 bases are TGTGCCAGCCCCCCCGCCTGGGGACTAGCGGGAAAGGTAGACGAGCAGTACTTC.

The chain employs TRBV18 and TRBJ2-1, with TRBD2 matching 13 bases. Germline V gene sequence: CDR1 KGHSH, CDR2 LQKENI. V shed 6 bases, J shed 5 bases, and the junction held 13 bases outside the gene matches. The CDR3 extends over 18 amino acids. The DNA for the CDR3 is TGTGCCAGCTCTCTATACCTAGGGACTAGCGGGGCAAACAATGAGCAGTTCTTC. Translation: CASSLYLGTSGANNEQFF.

V gene TRBV30 combines with J gene TRBJ1-2, with TRBD1 as a possible D gene (5 bases). Trimming cost V 0 bases and J 8 bases, with 13 bases left between them. The germline gives CDR1 GTSNPN, CDR2 SVGIG (reference sequence). The CDR3 totals 13 residues. The CDR3 region has the DNA TGTGCCTGGAGTGTACGGGGGGAAGAAGGCTACACCTTC. It yields the protein CAWSVRGEEGYTF.

This chain connects TRBV6-5 to TRBJ2-2; the D gene is possibly TRBD2 (5 bases). CDR1 is MNHEY, CDR2 SVGAGI, per germline. Trimming pared 4 bases from V and 3 bases from J, leaving 9 bases between. This CDR3 is built from 14 residues. The DNA for the CDR3 is TGTGCCAGCAGTTCGCCCGGGGACACCGGGGAGCTGTTTTTT. Translated, it gives CASSSPGDTGELFF.

The rearrangement uses TRBV5-8 and TRBJ2-7, with 7 bases identical to TRBD1. Germline lookup yields CDR1 SGHTS and CDR2 YDEGEE. V lost 0 bases, J lost 6 bases, and 6 bases stayed unmatched. CDR3 length: 14 residues. Here the CDR3 reads CASSLEGRGTEQYF. CDR3 bases: TGTGCCAGCAGCTTGGAAGGCAGGGGGACCGAGCAGTACTTC.

This sequence joins TRBV5-1 and TRBJ2-1; 10 bases match TRBD2. This CDR3 region has 15 residues. V lost 1 base to trimming and J lost 8 bases; unmatched junction nucleotides: 6. Germline V gene sequence: CDR1 SGHRS, CDR2 YFSETQ. This chain's CDR3 is CASSLTSGIFYEQFF. The CDR3 DNA reads as TGCGCCAGCAGCTTGACTAGCGGGATCTTCTATGAGCAGTTCTTC. Variable domain in full (rest from reference TRBV5-1 and TRBJ2-1): KAGVTQTPRYLIKTRGQQVTLSCSPISGHRSVSWYQQTPGQGLQFLFEYFSETQRNKGNFPGRFSGRQFSNSRSEMNVSTLELGDSALYLCASSLTSGIFYEQFFGPGTRLTVL.

The V gene is TRBV7-7, the J gene TRBJ2-5, with a weak D call TRBD2 (6 bases). The CDR3 is 14 amino acids. Trimming took off 4 bases at V and 5 bases at J, with 14 bases between the two ends. CDR1 and CDR2 (germline): SSHAT, FNYEAQ (reference sequence). The chain's CDR3 is CASSSGSGGETQYF. The CDR3 DNA reads as TGTGCCAGCAGCTCAGGCAGTGGGGGGGAGACCCAGTACTTC.

The chain carries TRBV19 and TRBJ2-3, with TRBD1 identical over 9 bases. CDR3 length: 13 residues. The J segment lost 6 bases and the V segment lost 6 bases, leaving 4 bases of the junction unmatched. Germline V lookup: CDR1 LNHDA, CDR2 SQIVND (reference sequence). The CDR3 is CASRDRGGDTQYF. The CDR3 DNA follows: TGTGCCAGTAGGGACAGGGGTGGGGATACGCAGTATTTT.

V usage is TRBV30 and J usage is TRBJ1-5; perhaps TRBD1 as D (6 bases). Germline CDR1 GTSNPN, CDR2 SVGIG (reference sequence). V shed 2 bases and J shed 6 bases, with 23 bases lying between them. The CDR3 covers 17 residues. CDR3 region: CAWSSGTKFSDGQPQHF. CDR3 nucleotides: TGTGCCTGGAGTTCCGGGACAAAATTTTCTGACGGTCAGCCCCAGCATTTT. Full variable domain (remainder filled in from reference TRBV30 and TRBJ1-5): SQTIHQWPATLVQPVGSPLSLECTVEGTSNPNLYWYRQAAGRGLQLLFYSVGIGQISSEVPQNLSASRPQDRQFILSSKKLLLSDSGFYLCAWSSGTKFSDGQPQHFGDGTRLSIL.

V is TRBV7-2 and J is TRBJ2-1; D ambiguous. Trimming stripped 0 bases from V and 0 bases from J, with 15 bases between. The germline gives CDR1 SGHTA, CDR2 FQGNSA. The CDR3 contains 18 residues. The CDR3 reads CASSLAISSSGSYNEQFF. CDR3 nucleotide sequence: TGTGCCAGCAGCTTAGCAATATCTTCATCCGGCTCCTACAATGAGCAGTTCTTC.

The V call is TRBV28, the J call TRBJ2-7, with a weak D call TRBD2 (6 bases). This CDR3 is 14 amino acids long. Germline V gene lookup returns CDR1 MDHEN and CDR2 SYDVKM. Trimming took 5 bases from V and 3 from J, leaving 14 bases between them. The CDR3: CASSRRGLLYEQYF. In DNA form, the CDR3 reads TGTGCCAGCAGTCGGAGGGGACTCCTCTACGAGCAGTACTTC.

V gene TRBV19 combines with J gene TRBJ2-7, with a tentative D call TRBD1 (6 bases). CDR3 length equals 17 residues. The germline V gene encodes CDR1 LNHDA and CDR2 SQIVND (reference sequence). Trimming left V 5 bases short and J 3 bases short, with 23 bases between. The CDR3 loop reads CASSVMTPGVTRYEQYF. CDR3 DNA sequence: TGTGCCAGTAGTGTAATGACACCAGGGGTTACGCGCTACGAGCAGTACTTC. The full variable domain, completed using reference TRBV19 and TRBJ2-7, is DGGITQSPKYLFRKEGQNVTLSCEQNLNHDAMYWYRQDPGQGLRLIYYSQIVNDFQKGDIAEGYSVSREKKESFPLTVTSAQKNPTAFYLCASSVMTPGVTRYEQYFGPGTRLTVT.

The chain joins TRBV6-5 to TRBJ1-1, with a weak D call TRBD1 (5 bases). The germline V and J ends were trimmed by 0 bases and 11 bases, with 22 bases remaining between them. The CDR3 runs 16 residues. CDR1 is MNHEY and CDR2 is SVGAGI in the germline V gene. CDR3 sequence (DNA): TGTGCCAGCAGTTACTCAGGGGTCCCGGCCCCGACAAGGGCTTTCTTT. This gives the protein CASSYSGVPAPTRAFF.

The chain couples TRBV29-1 to TRBJ1-2; maybe TRBD1 (5 bases). Between the trimmed V and J ends, which lost 6 bases and 7 bases, there was a span of 12 bases. Germline lookup yields CDR1 SQVTM and CDR2 ANQGSEA. This CDR3 has 11 residues. CDR3 sequence (DNA): TGCAGCGTGGGGGGGACGGCTGGCTACACCTTC. Residues: CSVGGTAGYTF.